The 11 T cell receptor beta chains presented below share a single source sample, sequenced in a study of blood T cell repertoires in COVID-19. TCRdb keeps only in-frame clones here, not all; method: immunoSEQ multiplex PCR. The sample has about 160,000 clones; under 90% are singletons. The sequencing sample was made of PBMCs or T cells enriched from blood (not recorded which). Receptors were obtained from a man aged 60-69 years who had recovered from COVID-19.

The chain couples TRBV9 to TRBJ2-1; 10 bases fit TRBD1. The CDR3 covers 16 residues. The germline V gene encodes CDR1 SGDLS and CDR2 YYNGEE. Losses at the gene ends were 0 bases for V and 6 bases for J; bases not matched to a gene: 6. The CDR3 spells CASSVGQGAPSNEQFF. In DNA, the CDR3 is TGTGCCAGCAGCGTAGGACAGGGGGCACCCTCCAATGAGCAGTTCTTC.

This clone showed up just a few times. The chain is built from TRBV29-1 and TRBJ1-1; 8 nucleotides match TRBD1. Trimming at V came to 3 bases and at J to 10 bases, leaving 10 bases not matched to a gene. The CDR3 contains 13 residues. CDR1 and CDR2 (germline): SQVTM, ANQGSEA. CDR3 nucleotides: TGCAGCGTTGAGAGGCAGGGGGCGCGGGGAGCTTTCTTT. Amino acid sequence: CSVERQGARGAFF. Filled out from reference TRBV29-1 and TRBJ1-1, the complete variable domain reads SAVISQKPSRDICQRGTSLTIQCQVDSQVTMMFWYRQQPGQSLTLIATANQGSEATYESGFVIDKFPISRPNLTFSTLTVSNMSPEDSSIYLCSVERQGARGAFFGQGTRLTVV.

This clone has a handful of counts. The chain combines TRBV7-6 with TRBJ2-2, with D maybe TRBD2 (6 bases). The germline V and J ends were trimmed by 5 bases and 3 bases, with 22 bases remaining between them. Germline CDR1 SGHVS, CDR2 FNYEAQ. The CDR3 extends over 18 amino acids. The CDR3 DNA reads as TGTGCCAGCAGCCTAGAGGGCCCAACTAGCTGGGACACCGGGGAGCTGTTTTTT. It translates to CASSLEGPTSWDTGELFF.

The chain uses TRBV5-1 and TRBJ2-7; no definite D call. V was shortened by 7 bases and J by 0 bases, with 11 bases between the two germline ends. The CDR3 runs to 13 residues. CDR1 and CDR2 (germline): SGHRS, YFSETQ. The CDR3 nucleotides are TGCGCCAGCGCCAACATAAGCTCCTACGAGCAGTACTTC. Amino acids: CASANISSYEQYF.

This CDR3 is CASSSPKRRGGYTF. The DNA for the CDR3 is TGTGCCAGCAGCTCCCCTAAACGACGCGGGGGCTACACCTTC. V and J are TRBV5-6 and TRBJ1-2, with unresolved D. The CDR3 totals 14 residues. Per germline, CDR1 SGHDT and CDR2 YYEEEE. V shed 3 bases and J shed 8 bases, with 17 bases lying between them.

The chain employs TRBV4-2 and TRBJ1-3; TRBD1 matches at 8 bases. V was clipped by 0 bases and J by 1 base; unmatched bases: 5. Germline values: CDR1 LGHNA, CDR2 YNFKEQ. The CDR3 runs 17 residues. The DNA for the CDR3 is TGTGCCAGCAGCCAAGAAGGGACAGGAACGTCTGGAAACACCATATATTTT. It specifies CASSQEGTGTSGNTIYF.

The rearrangement uses TRBV12-3 or TRBV12-4 and TRBJ1-6; D is ambiguous. The CDR3 sequence is 13 residues long. V was pared by 6 bases and J by 9 bases, with 12 bases between. This chain's CDR3 is CASSLTAGSPLHF. In nucleotides, the CDR3 is TGTGCCAGCAGCCTCACAGCGGGTTCACCCCTCCACTTT.

This clone appeared a few times. V and J are TRBV2 and TRBJ1-6; D remains unclear. Germline V gene sequence: CDR1 SNHLY, CDR2 FYNNEI. This CDR3 contains 13 residues. Deletions cut 5 bases from V and 9 bases from J, with 11 bases between. The CDR3 reads CASSTRQPSPLHF. Written as DNA, the CDR3 is TGTGCCAGCAGTACTAGACAACCTTCACCCCTCCACTTT.

The chain has TRBV6-1 and TRBJ2-1; no reliable D call. The CDR3 extends over 17 amino acids. Trimming left V 4 bases short and J 0 bases short, with 16 bases between. Germline assignment: CDR1 MNHNS and CDR2 SASEGT. The CDR3 nucleotides are TGTGCCAGCAGTGGCCCCCGACTGAGTAGCTCCTACAATGAGCAGTTCTTC. It yields the protein CASSGPRLSSSYNEQFF.

The chain couples TRBV5-4 to TRBJ2-1, with TRBD2 matching 7 bases. J lost 6 bases, V lost 2 bases, and 5 bases had no gene match. The CDR3 is 14 residues long. CDR1 is SGHNT, CDR2 YYREEE, per germline (reference sequence). This chain's CDR3 is CASSLAGPSNEQFF. DNA for the CDR3: TGTGCCAGCAGCTTAGCGGGACCATCCAATGAGCAGTTCTTC.

This chain links TRBV18 with TRBJ2-5; D not resolved. The V and J ends lost 2 bases and 5 bases respectively, with 9 bases between them. The CDR3 length is 13 residues. CDR1 is KGHSH and CDR2 is LQKENI in the germline V gene. The CDR3 here is CASSPNQRETQYF. In nucleotides, the CDR3 is TGTGCCAGCTCACCAAACCAGCGTGAGACCCAGTACTTC.